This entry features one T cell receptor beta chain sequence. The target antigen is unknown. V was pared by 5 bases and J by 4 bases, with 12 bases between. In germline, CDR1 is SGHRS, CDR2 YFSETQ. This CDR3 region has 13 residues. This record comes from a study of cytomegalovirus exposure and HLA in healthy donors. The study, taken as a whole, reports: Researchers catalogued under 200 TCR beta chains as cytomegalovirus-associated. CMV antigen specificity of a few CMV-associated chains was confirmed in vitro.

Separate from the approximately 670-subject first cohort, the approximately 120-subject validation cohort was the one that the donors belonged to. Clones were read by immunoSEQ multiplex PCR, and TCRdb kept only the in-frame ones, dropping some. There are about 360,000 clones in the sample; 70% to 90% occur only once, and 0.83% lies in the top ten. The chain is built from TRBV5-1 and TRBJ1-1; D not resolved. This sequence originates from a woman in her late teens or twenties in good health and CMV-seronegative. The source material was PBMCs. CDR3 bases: TGCGCCAGCAGTCCGGAGGTTAGCACTGAAGCTTTCTTT. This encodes CASSPEVSTEAFF.